The entry below gives a single T cell receptor (beta chain) sequence along with its context. It lacks a known antigen. No much larger clonotype is one base removed from it; base qualities were not supplied. Trimming takes 11 bases off V and 7 bases off J; junction bases not matched to a gene: 11. Based on the germline V gene, the CDR1 and CDR2 sequences are SNHLY and FYNNEI. From the cysteine through the phenylalanine, the CDR3 covers 13 amino acids. Only the CDR3 region is kept as DNA, spanning 39 bases read in frame from base 1. The cohort comprised approximately 700 healthy bone marrow donors. Cohort members were all nominally healthy when sampled, although unrecorded immune exposures were likely present. The donor tested CMV seronegative and was one of the 352 seronegative cohort members. A peripheral blood sample was provided by each donor, and peripheral blood mononuclear cells were used for TCR beta sequencing. Genomic DNA extraction from the blood cell samples was performed with the Qiagen DNeasy Blood Extraction Kit.

This sample is part of a study of cytomegalovirus exposure and HLA in healthy donors (dated by TCRdb to about 2017). The study in broad terms: An earlier analysis of about 530 of the donors reported 250 to 300 Gb of sequence data and 117 million unique TCR beta sequences obtained from approximately 180 million T cells. Class I and class II HLA loci were covered by the typing at four-digit resolution. The later analysis used no new phenotypic data to find candidate immune exposures, relying instead on TCR beta sequences and their occurrence across donors. Among under 450 genotyped donors of the cohort, an average of approximately 230,000 unique TCR beta nucleotide sequences were sequenced per donor, 15% to 20% of them non-productive. In a later analysis, previously published TCR beta repertoires from about 640 donors were re-analyzed and high-resolution HLA genotyping was added so that TCR occurrence patterns could be studied. The genetic ancestry cluster associated with self-reported Caucasian donors included about 84% of the approximately 400 genotyped donors. Alongside the repertoire data, information on donor age, sex, ethnicity and CMV serostatus was compiled. A later genetic analysis took genome-wide SNP genotypes for about 55% of the 666 donors and used that subset as a discovery cohort. The number of typed donors differed by locus: about 620-630 for A, B, C, DRB1 and DQB1; 500 to 550 for DQA1; roughly 600 for DPA1; and about 450 for DPB1. The study aimed to test whether signatures of past pathogen exposure could be identified by cataloging public T cell receptors. Four to six DR-DQ haplotypes were handled as single units for association and clustering, since linkage in the cohort was strong. To predict cytomegalovirus infection status, the study combined high-throughput TCR immunosequencing, statistical association of individual TCRs with disease status, and machine learning. Every discovery cohort repertoire had been produced on one sequencing platform. Using immunosequencing, the study profiled T cell repertoires from approximately 700 subjects and related those repertoires to cytomegalovirus serostatus. An earlier analysis of around 540 of the donors applied high-throughput TCR beta sequencing to assess whether each TCR beta V gene segment acted as functional or pseudogenic. A separate validation cohort of 100 to 150 different subjects was used in addition to the roughly 670-subject first cohort. Around 330 gigabases of sequencing data and 75 million to 85 million unique TCR sequences made up an early release that covered some 640 HLA-typed donors. On the study overall, not on this receptor specifically: Presence/absence analyses assumed roughly uniform sequencing depth across donors, an assumption that may not hold. Because HLA typing was missing for some donors at each locus, association tests included only the typed subset. Specific HLA alleles were associated with over 15,000 TCR beta sequences at a false discovery rate of 0.05 in a later analysis. For the cohort, immune exposure information was limited to CMV serostatus. A group of highly shared sequence variants was considered likely to be a technical artifact of the sequencing pipeline. A later analysis reported that several top co-occurrence clusters appeared linked to parvovirus B19, influenza, CMV and Epstein-Barr virus. A further reported finding was that TCR beta sequences accurately predicted the HLA-A and HLA-B alleles for most subjects in the first cohort. According to the authors, the approach could potentially be generalized to other disease states and immunological phenotypes. Broadly in line with IMGT annotations, most TCR beta V segments showed up in productive rearrangements about 90% or about 30% of the time in an earlier analysis of approximately 600 of the donors. The cohort was sequenced for TCR beta chains only, and without alpha or paired-chain data the features that could be detected were limited. Because counts were too low, around 17 rarely observed V segments, including chromosome 9 orphons, were left out of the earlier analysis of a few hundred of the donors. Most TCR sequences were observed very rarely across donors, whereas some public TCRs were present in many individuals. The study listed 164 TCR beta chains as associated with cytomegalovirus. When HLA alleles, especially DR and DQ, strongly co-occurred, TCR associations were difficult to assign to individual alleles. Because the 87-base-pair reads could not distinguish some IMGT-functional V segments, including TRBV6-2 and TRBV6-3, those segments were excluded. In both the original and validation cohorts, the classifier was reported to diagnose cytomegalovirus status with high specificity and sensitivity. Compared with the approximately 700-donor mean, donors in an Asian-associated ancestry cluster had fewer N-insertions in productive TCRs, according to a later genetic analysis. In a later analysis, the rate of TCR association differed among HLA loci, with DRB1 alleles having the most associated TCRs and HLA-C alleles having the fewest. Compared with equally common non-associated chains, HLA-associated TCR beta chains in a later analysis were more clonally expanded and had lower generation probabilities. Linkage disequilibrium might explain the correlated functional status among segregating V segments, but an unknown experimental factor could not be ruled out. An association between a missense DCLRE1C variant and V-gene and J-gene trimming of TCR beta chains was found in a later genetic analysis and replicated in an independent cohort. In vitro tests confirmed that a few of the cytomegalovirus-associated TCR beta chains recognize cytomegalovirus antigens. Most CMV-associated TCR beta chains appeared to be HLA-restricted in a later analysis, and the HLA associations seemed to be driven largely by CMV exposure.

Library construction relied on the immunoSEQ multiplex PCR assay. The multiplex PCR relied on a mix of 60 forward primers for TCR Vbeta segments and 13 reverse primers for TCR Jbeta segments. Amplification of the CDR3 region of rearranged TCR beta genes was performed with a multiplex PCR assay on genomic DNA. The Illumina HiSeq System was used to sequence the amplified TCR beta libraries as 87-base-pair reads. Turning to the authors' computational methods: A later analysis counted about 80 million unique TCR beta chains across the 600 to 850 repertoires, and roughly 10 million of these chains were shared by at least two donors. To remove PCR and sequencing errors, raw reads were error-corrected and collapsed into unique sequences using a nearest-neighbor algorithm that merged closely related sequences. CDR3 sequences were aligned to IMGT reference sequences to assign V, D and J gene segments. For a sequence to be retained, a match of at least six nucleotides was required to both a V gene segment and a J gene segment. Rearrangements were classified as productive when the CDR3 lacked stop codons and remained in frame with V and J, and all other rearrangements were classified as non-productive. CDR3 was defined by IMGT convention, running from the second conserved V-encoded cysteine to the conserved J-encoded phenylalanine. The earlier analysis of a few hundred of the donors excluded sequences that lacked an unambiguous match to a single V gene segment. An earlier analysis of fewer than 750 of the donors classified V segments as functional when productive rearrangements were above 56.7% and as segregating when the standard deviation between donors was above 5%. To diagnose cytomegalovirus status from the catalog of TCR beta chain sequences, a statistical classification framework was built. A later analysis assigned V and J genes by comparing TCR nucleotide sequences with IMGT/GENE-DB human TR gene sequences. The TCRdist pipeline was used in a later analysis to assign CDR3 sequences and most-parsimonious VDJ recombination scenarios. In a later analysis, each TCR beta chain was defined by its CDR3 amino acid sequence together with its V-gene family, and reads lacking a unique V-gene family were excluded. A later analysis removed 500 to 650 highly shared, low-generation-probability nucleotide sequences to deal with suspected cross-contamination and a sequencing artifact. For each public chain, a later analysis derived a clonal expansion index from normalized ranks of inferred template counts within each repertoire. In a later analysis, generation probabilities were computed using a VDJ recombination model fitted to out-of-frame rearrangements, and the results were checked against IGoR. In a later analysis, TCR-TCR, TCR-HLA and TCR-CMV co-occurrence was scored with hypergeometric tests, and a repertoire-size bias correction was applied to TCR pairs. To estimate false discovery rates, a later analysis permuted the HLA or CMV assignments 20 times. In a later analysis, co-occurring TCRs were grouped using DBSCAN, and TCRdist sequence similarity was added for clustering within HLA-allele-positive subsets. Co-occurrence clustering excluded repertoires with fewer than 30,000 or more than 120,000 public chains, plus five with anomalous nucleotide sharing. This is the immuneACCESS table as TCRdb keeps it, with only in-frame sequences that have V and J called. A part of the clones is gone; compared with another copy, unresolved V genes explain less than half, and the rest is unexplained. That table is the source of V, J and clone size, and D and trimming were worked out from the DNA. This sample gives around 140,000 clones in total; around 59% of them show up just once. The leading ten clones occupy roughly 1.8% of the sample.

The TCR sequence derives from a male donor in good health and CMV-seronegative. Source material: PBMCs. The receptor chain draws on TRBV2 and TRBJ1-5, with 7 middle bases fitting TRBD1. The CDR3 reads as follows: CAAQEGARQPQHF. The DNA sequence reads TGTGCCGCTCAAGAGGGGGCGAGGCAGCCCCAGCATTTT.